A single sample is the source of the 20 T cell receptor beta chains below, sequenced in a study of early T cells in non-severe SARS-CoV-2 infection. MiXCR, applied by TCRdb to the 5' RACE reads, yields one record per CDR3 protein. The table lists some 50,000 distinct CDR3 sequences, 4.5% to 7% of them singletons, with about 5% in the top ten. Material: whole blood. The receptors here all came from an adult who was a healthcare worker with PCR-confirmed SARS-CoV-2 infection or an uninfected control (not recorded which).

The CDR3 coding sequence is TGTGCCAGTAGTATACTAGCGGGAGGGACCGCTACCGGGGAGCTGTTTTTT. Protein: CASSILAGGTATGELFF. The rearrangement uses TRBV19 and TRBJ2-2; 12 bases map to TRBD2. The CDR3 has 17 residues. CDR1 is LNHDA and CDR2 is SQIVND in the germline V gene (reference sequence). Unmatched junction bases numbered 6, after V lost 2 bases and J lost 5 bases.

The gene calls are TRBV6-5 and TRBJ2-3, with a weak D call TRBD2 (5 bases). This CDR3 contains 14 residues. Germline V gives CDR1 MNHEY, CDR2 SVGAGI. V lost 7 bases to trimming and J lost 5 bases, with 16 bases between them. The CDR3 DNA sequence: TGTGCCAGCAAGAGTGGGCTAGCAAAAGATACGCAGTATTTT. This translates into CASKSGLAKDTQYF.

The rearrangement uses TRBV5-1 and TRBJ2-7; 9 bases align to TRBD1. Trimming at V came to 5 bases and at J to 3 bases, leaving 3 bases not matched to a gene. This CDR3 is built from 13 residues. CDR1 is SGHRS and CDR2 is YFSETQ in the germline V gene. The CDR3: CASRGTGNYEQYF. The CDR3 nucleotides read TGCGCCAGCAGAGGGACAGGGAACTACGAGCAGTACTTC.

In this sample, this clonotype turned up many times. The chain has TRBV5-6 and TRBJ1-2; D gene ambiguous. The V gene lost 6 bases and the J gene lost 2 bases, with 11 bases spanning the gap. Germline CDR1 and CDR2: SGHDT and YYEEEE. The CDR3 spans 13 residues. Here the CDR3 reads CASNIGRNYGYTF. The CDR3 DNA follows: TGTGCCAGCAACATAGGACGAAACTATGGCTACACCTTC.

In its sample, this clonotype was seen many times. The chain links TRBV7-2 to TRBJ2-1, with 9 bases fitting TRBD1. Germline lookup yields CDR1 SGHTA and CDR2 FQGNSA. With V trimmed by 8 bases and J by 1 base, 3 bases remained unmatched. The CDR3 covers 14 residues. CDR3 loop: CASGQGWSYNEQFF. The DNA for the CDR3 is TGTGCCAGCGGACAGGGGTGGTCCTACAATGAGCAGTTCTTC.

This clonotype appeared many times. The J gene is TRBJ2-3, the V gene TRBV27; no firm D call. This CDR3 is 12 amino acids long. V gave up 6 bases and J gave up 3 bases, with 7 bases separating them. Germline-derived CDR1 and CDR2 are MNHEY and SMNVEV (reference sequence). CDR3 loop: CASSHGTDTQYF. The CDR3 nucleotides read TGTGCCAGCAGCCATGGGACAGATACGCAGTATTTT.

This clonotype was detected many times. This chain links TRBV7-2 with TRBJ2-3; 12 nucleotides agree with TRBD2. The CDR3 contains 16 residues. The germline gives CDR1 SGHTA, CDR2 FQGNSA. Trimming removed 4 bases from V and 5 bases from J; junction bases left unmatched: 7. The CDR3 is CASSSGLAGPRDTQYF. The CDR3 bases are TGTGCCAGCAGCTCCGGACTAGCGGGGCCGCGAGATACGCAGTATTTT.

This clonotype was seen repeatedly, ten times or more. This sequence joins TRBV20-1 and TRBJ1-2, with a tentative D call TRBD1 (6 bases). The CDR3 runs to 15 residues. The germline V and J ends were trimmed by 6 bases and 8 bases, with 25 bases remaining between them. From germline, CDR1 is DFQATT and CDR2 SNEGSKA (reference sequence). The CDR3 loop is CSAPTIRGLFWGYTF. CDR3 DNA: TGCAGTGCCCCGACGATCAGGGGCCTGTTCTGGGGCTACACCTTC.

Ten or more counts support this clonotype. The chain recombines TRBV6-2 or TRBV6-3 with TRBJ2-7; TRBD1 or TRBD2 may be the D gene (5 bases each). This CDR3 is built from 15 residues. Germline V lookup: CDR1 MNHEY, CDR2 SVGEGT. Trimming stripped 2 bases from V and 5 bases from J, with 16 bases between. The CDR3 here is CASSYQRGQGNEQYF. In DNA, the CDR3 is TGTGCCAGCAGTTACCAGAGGGGCCAGGGAAACGAGCAGTACTTC.

This clonotype was counted ten times or more. The V and J genes are TRBV5-4 and TRBJ1-1, with D tentatively TRBD1 (5 bases). CDR1 and CDR2 (germline): SGHNT, YYREEE (reference sequence). The ends were cut back, 3 bases at V and 9 bases at J, with 15 bases in the middle. The CDR3 is 13 amino acids. CDR3: CASSSSGIQKAFF. CDR3 nucleotide sequence: TGTGCCAGCAGCTCTTCAGGGATACAAAAAGCTTTCTTT.

The chain couples TRBV12-3 or TRBV12-4 to TRBJ2-3, with TRBD2 as a possible D gene (6 bases). The CDR3 is 14 residues long. Trimming removed 6 bases from V and 2 bases from J, with 12 bases in between. The CDR3 DNA reads as TGTGCCAGCAGCCGCGGGATAGACACAGATACGCAGTATTTT. Protein sequence: CASSRGIDTDTQYF.

This sequence joins TRBV10-3 and TRBJ1-1, with D possibly being TRBD1 (6 bases). Germline V CDR1 and CDR2: ENHRY, SYGVKD. This CDR3 has 13 residues. With 11 bases removed from V and 5 bases from J, the gap between germline ends came to 18 bases. The CDR3 nucleotides read TGTGCCTCAGCCACGGGGGCGCAGACTGAAGCTTTCTTT. Its translation: CASATGAQTEAFF.

This clonotype was recorded at least ten times. A read error is likely, as this CDR3 ends without the conserved phenylalanine or tryptophan. The chain joins TRBV14 to TRBJ1-6; the D gene is possibly TRBD1 (5 bases). Trimming stripped 2 bases from V and 7 bases from J, with 12 bases between. The V gene's germline CDR1 is SGHDN and CDR2 FVKESK. The CDR3 runs 15 residues. Written as DNA, the CDR3 is TGTGCCAGCAGCCAAACAGACAGTAACAATTCACCCCTCCACCTT. It codes for CASSQTDSNNSPLHL.

This clonotype came up many times. The chain is built from TRBV9 and TRBJ1-2; the match to TRBD1 covers 7 bases. The CDR3 has 14 amino acids. Germline CDR1 reads SGDLS; CDR2 reads YYNGEE. Losses at the gene ends were 0 bases for V and 4 bases for J; bases not matched to a gene: 3. CDR3 DNA: TGTGCCAGCAGCGTAGCGGCAGGGGGCTATGGCTACACCTTC. It translates to CASSVAAGGYGYTF.

The V gene is TRBV12-3 or TRBV12-4, the J gene TRBJ2-3, with 11 bases that match TRBD1. CDR3 length equals 15 residues. V was clipped by 3 bases and J by 3 bases; unmatched bases: 2. The CDR3 spells CASSFGQGATDTQYF. The CDR3, as DNA: TGTGCCAGCAGTTTCGGACAGGGGGCAACAGATACGCAGTATTTT.

The V and J genes are TRBV7-2 and TRBJ2-1; weak D call: TRBD1 (5 bases). V lost 5 bases to trimming and J lost 0 bases, with 14 bases between them. Germline CDR1 SGHTA, CDR2 FQGNSA. The CDR3 is 16 residues long. CDR3 loop: CASSRTGKSSYNEQFF. CDR3 in DNA: TGTGCCAGCAGCCGAACAGGAAAAAGCTCCTACAATGAGCAGTTCTTC.

The chain carries TRBV9 and TRBJ1-4; D is unclear. The CDR3 has 12 residues. The V gene lost 4 bases and the J gene lost 5 bases, with 6 bases spanning the gap. In germline, CDR1 is SGDLS, CDR2 YYNGEE. The CDR3 spells CASSPPNEKLFF. The CDR3 DNA sequence: TGTGCCAGCAGCCCCCCAAATGAAAAACTGTTTTTT.

This clonotype turned up a few times. The J gene is TRBJ2-2, the V gene TRBV2; no firm D call. The V end lost 6 bases, the J end lost 5 bases, and 7 bases lay between the germline ends. Germline assignment: CDR1 SNHLY and CDR2 FYNNEI. The CDR3 has 12 amino acids. The CDR3 bases are TGTGCCAGCAGGGGTTATACCGGGGAGCTGTTTTTT. Translating it yields CASRGYTGELFF.

In this sample, this clonotype turned up many times. The chain couples TRBV28 to TRBJ1-6, with a tentative D call TRBD1 (6 bases). V was cut by 3 bases and J by 9 bases, with 12 bases left in between. Germline CDR1 MDHEN, CDR2 SYDVKM. The CDR3 has 14 residues. The CDR3: CASSFSGDSSPLHF. CDR3 DNA: TGTGCCAGCAGTTTTTCAGGGGATAGTTCACCCCTCCACTTT.

This clonotype was recorded many times. The V call is TRBV2, the J call TRBJ2-5, with TRBD2 matching over 9 bases. Trimming at V came to 3 bases and at J to 0 bases, leaving 11 bases not matched to a gene. The V gene's germline CDR1 is SNHLY and CDR2 FYNNEI. The length of the CDR3 is 18 residues. The CDR3 nucleotides are TGTGCCAGCAGTGACCGCGGACTAACTAGCGGGTACCAAGAGACCCAGTACTTC. Protein sequence: CASSDRGLTSGYQETQYF.